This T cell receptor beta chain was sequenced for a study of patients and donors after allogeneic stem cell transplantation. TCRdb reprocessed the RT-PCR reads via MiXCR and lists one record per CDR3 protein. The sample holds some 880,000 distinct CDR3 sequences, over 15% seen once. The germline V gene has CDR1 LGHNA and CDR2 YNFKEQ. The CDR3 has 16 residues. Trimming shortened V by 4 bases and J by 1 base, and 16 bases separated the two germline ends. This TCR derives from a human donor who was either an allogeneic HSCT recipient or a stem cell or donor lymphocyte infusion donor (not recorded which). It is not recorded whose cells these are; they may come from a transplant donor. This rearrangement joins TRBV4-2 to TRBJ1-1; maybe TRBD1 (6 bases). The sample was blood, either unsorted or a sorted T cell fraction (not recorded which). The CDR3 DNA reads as TGTGCCAGCAGCCGAGAGGCAGGGGCTCAGAACACTGAAGCTTTCTTT. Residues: CASSREAGAQNTEAFF.